The 8 T cell receptor beta chains reported below all come from one sample, sequenced in a study of T cells after yellow fever vaccination. Via MiXCR, TCRdb re-called the 5' RACE reads, giving one row per CDR3 protein. The sample carries about 120,000 distinct CDR3 sequences, under 9% recorded once. The sample consisted of CD8+ T cells sorted from PBMCs, taken on the day of the yellow fever booster vaccination. The receptors derive from a man aged 18-30 years who received the YFV17D yellow fever vaccine.

In its sample, this clonotype was seen many times. This sequence joins TRBV5-6 and TRBJ1-2, with a tentative D call TRBD1 (6 bases). CDR3 length: 13 residues. Germline CDR1 and CDR2: SGHDT and YYEEEE. Trimming left V 2 bases short and J 6 bases short, with 11 bases between. CDR3 nucleotide sequence: TGTGCCAGCAGCTTTGGGGGGCCTGATGGCTACACCTTC. Encoded protein: CASSFGGPDGYTF.

The rearrangement uses TRBV6-1 and TRBJ2-5; possible D gene TRBD1, 6 bases. Trimming took off 6 bases at V and 2 bases at J, with 19 bases between the two ends. The CDR3 has 16 amino acids. Germline-derived CDR1 and CDR2 are MNHNS and SASEGT. The CDR3 region is CASREGDPIPQETQYF. CDR3 nucleotides: TGTGCCAGCAGAGAGGGGGACCCGATACCTCAAGAGACCCAGTACTTC.

The rearrangement uses TRBV7-3 and TRBJ1-1; possible D gene TRBD1, 5 bases. Germline CDR1 and CDR2: SGHTA and FQGTGA. Trimming took off 2 bases at V and 4 bases at J, with 8 bases between the two ends. The CDR3 spans 13 residues. In DNA form, the CDR3 reads TGTGCCAGCAGCTTATCCAGGGCCACTGAAGCTTTCTTT. Translating it yields CASSLSRATEAFF. Full variable domain (missing parts from reference TRBV7-3 and TRBJ1-1): GAGVSQTPSNKVTEKGKYVELRCDPISGHTALYWYRQSLGQGPEFLIYFQGTGAADDSGLPNDRFFAVRPEGSVSTLKIQRTERGDSAVYLCASSLSRATEAFFGQGTRLTVV.

V is TRBV6-6 and J is TRBJ2-3; D may be TRBD1 or TRBD2 (5 bases each). CDR1 MNHNY and CDR2 SVGAGI come from the germline V gene (reference sequence). This CDR3 is 13 amino acids long. Trimming shortened V by 4 bases and J by 4 bases, and 9 bases separated the two germline ends. CDR3 amino acids: CASSSEGPDTQYF. As DNA, the CDR3 is TGTGCCAGCAGTTCCGAGGGGCCAGATACGCAGTATTTT.

The J gene is TRBJ2-5, the V gene TRBV5-1, with a weak D call TRBD2 (6 bases). Germline-derived CDR1 and CDR2 are SGHRS and YFSETQ. The length of the CDR3 is 16 residues. Trimming took off 5 bases at V and 5 bases at J, with 22 bases between the two ends. The chain's CDR3 is CASRRERETIIETQYF. For the CDR3, the DNA is TGCGCCAGCAGACGGGAGAGGGAAACGATAATTGAGACCCAGTACTTC.

This clonotype was counted many times. This sequence joins TRBV12-3 or TRBV12-4 and TRBJ1-2; 7 bases are a match to TRBD1. After removal of 6 bases from V and 9 bases from J, the junction contained 10 bases not matched to a gene. The CDR3 length is 13 residues. In DNA form, the CDR3 reads TGTGCCAGCAGCCAGGACAGGTTTTTCCGCTACACCTTC. Translation: CASSQDRFFRYTF.

This chain links TRBV27 with TRBJ2-1, with 7 bases aligning to TRBD2. V was pared by 2 bases and J by 6 bases, with 10 bases of the junction left unmatched. The CDR3 has 16 residues. The germline V gene has CDR1 MNHEY and CDR2 SMNVEV (reference sequence). The DNA of the CDR3 is TGTGCCAGCAGTTTACATAGTGGACTAGTGGGCAATGAGCAGTTCTTC. This encodes CASSLHSGLVGNEQFF.

This clonotype was observed a few times. This chain joins TRBV12-3 or TRBV12-4 and TRBJ1-3, with D perhaps TRBD1 (5 bases). This CDR3 has 15 amino acids. Between the trimmed V and J ends, which lost 10 bases and 0 bases, there was a span of 16 bases. CDR3 amino acids: CANSPGPNSGNTIYF. CDR3 nucleotide sequence: TGTGCCAATTCCCCGGGACCGAACTCTGGAAACACCATATATTTT.